A single sample is the source of the 2 T cell receptor beta chains below, sequenced in a study of PD-1 blockade in classical Hodgkin lymphoma. In every patient, relapse followed autologous stem cell transplantation, while exposure to brentuximab vedotin differed. Using immunoSEQ multiplex PCR, the repertoire was profiled, and TCRdb retains in-frame clones only, with some absent. The profile shows some 96,000 clones, over 80% of them singletons. The sample in question was peripheral blood mononuclear cells (PBMCs), obtained at baseline. These receptors all stem from a human donor with classical Hodgkin lymphoma.

This chain joins TRBV5-6 and TRBJ2-7; a possible D gene is TRBD2 (7 bases). Germline V gene data show CDR1 as SGHDT and CDR2 as YYEEEE. Between the trimmed V and J ends, which lost 3 bases and 6 bases, there was a span of 13 bases. CDR3 length equals 13 residues. CDR3 nucleotide sequence: TGTGCCAGCAGCTGGTTTGGGGGGGCCGAGCAGTACTTC. The encoded protein is CASSWFGGAEQYF.

CDR3 DNA sequence: TGTGCCAGCAGCTTGCGGGCCGACACAGATACGCAGTATTTT. As protein: CASSLRADTDTQYF. V and J are TRBV5-4 and TRBJ2-3; no reliable D call. This CDR3 is built from 14 residues. V was trimmed by 1 base and J by 2 bases, leaving 8 bases between them. Germline V gene sequence: CDR1 SGHNT, CDR2 YYREEE (reference sequence).